Detailed here is one TCR beta chain. Its cognate antigen is unknown. CDR3 length equals 15 residues. Germline CDR1 and CDR2: SGDLS and YYNGEE. V was clipped by 3 bases and J by 2 bases; unmatched bases: 6. These data belong to a study of cytomegalovirus exposure and HLA in healthy donors. As for the study in general: The platform used for the roughly 110 validation repertoires matched that of the roughly 630 first-cohort repertoires, a later analysis reported.

TCRdb keeps only in-frame clones here, not all; method: immunoSEQ multiplex PCR. The repertoire has fewer than 400,000 clones, approximately 88% of them found once; the top ten carry around 1%. The approximately 120-subject validation cohort, separate from the 666-subject first cohort, included the donors. Findings and caveats of the study: The tendency of first-cohort TCR clusters to co-occur in the 90 to 150 validation repertoires was the finding of a later analysis.

What was sequenced was PBMCs. The receptor was derived from a man aged 25-45 years in good health and CMV-seronegative. The chain employs TRBV9 and TRBJ2-3, with TRBD1 matching 7 bases. In DNA form, the CDR3 reads TGTGCCAGCAGCGACCGACAGGGTCTCACAGATACGCAGTATTTT. It codes for CASSDRQGLTDTQYF.